These T cell receptor beta chains were read from a single sample in a study of blood T cells in healthy people across ages. TCRdb reprocessed the 5' RACE reads with MiXCR, giving one entry per CDR3 protein. The sample has approximately 850,000 distinct CDR3 sequences; around 43% are singletons. The sequenced material came from blood. The receptors come from a man aged 55 to 70 in good health. Both conserved end residues are part of each CDR3. Each record gives: J gene, D gene, V gene, clone size, CDR3 protein, CDR3 DNA. A D gene is named only where the DNA matches it firmly. Size is omitted from some rows. Given values are once, few, many or a class for expanded clones.

J gene: TRBJ2-5; D gene: TRBD2; V gene: TRBV11-1; clone size: few; CDR3 protein: CASSQKGLAGEYQETQYF; CDR3 DNA: TGTGCCAGCAGCCAAAAAGGCCTAGCGGGGGAATACCAAGAGACCCAGTACTTC
J gene: TRBJ1-5; D gene: NA; V gene: TRBV20-1; clone size: NA; CDR3 protein: CSARPTREEAYNQPQHF; CDR3 DNA: TGCAGTGCTAGACCTACTCGGGAGGAGGCCTACAATCAGCCCCAGCATTTT
J gene: TRBJ2-1; D gene: TRBD2; V gene: TRBV5-1; clone size: NA; CDR3 protein: CASILLAGGSGEQFF; CDR3 DNA: TGCGCCAGCATCCTGTTAGCGGGGGGGTCGGGTGAGCAGTTCTTC
J gene: TRBJ1-2; D gene: NA; V gene: TRBV28; clone size: few; CDR3 protein: CASSFRVGGYTF; CDR3 DNA: TGTGCCAGCAGTTTTAGGGTGGGTGGCTACACCTTC
J gene: TRBJ1-2; D gene: NA; V gene: TRBV29-1; clone size: many; CDR3 protein: CSVAPPDSLYGYTF; CDR3 DNA: TGCAGCGTTGCTCCACCCGACAGCCTCTATGGCTACACCTTC
J gene: TRBJ2-5; D gene: TRBD1; V gene: TRBV5-1; clone size: few; CDR3 protein: CASSSSTGGAETQYF; CDR3 DNA: TGCGCCAGCAGCTCCTCGACAGGGGGCGCGGAGACCCAGTACTTC
J gene: TRBJ2-7; D gene: TRBD1; V gene: TRBV3-1; clone size: few; CDR3 protein: CASSQDQGQWNEQYF; CDR3 DNA: TGTGCCAGCAGCCAGGACCAGGGACAGTGGAACGAGCAGTACTTC
J gene: TRBJ1-2; D gene: NA; V gene: TRBV20-1; clone size: NA; CDR3 protein: CSARGPINYGYTF; CDR3 DNA: TGCAGTGCTAGAGGTCCAATTAACTATGGCTACACCTTC
J gene: TRBJ2-5; D gene: NA; V gene: TRBV5-1; clone size: few; CDR3 protein: CASSLGSTGQEAQYF; CDR3 DNA: TGCGCCAGCAGCTTGGGATCGACAGGCCAAGAGGCCCAGTACTTC
J gene: TRBJ2-1; D gene: NA; V gene: TRBV5-1; clone size: few; CDR3 protein: CASSLVGVNEQFF; CDR3 DNA: TGTGCCAGCAGCTTAGTAGGGGTCAATGAGCAGTTCTTC
J gene: TRBJ2-5; D gene: NA; V gene: TRBV7-9; clone size: few; CDR3 protein: CASSPPLGTQYF; CDR3 DNA: TGTGCCAGCAGCCCCCCGTTAGGGACCCAGTACTTC
J gene: TRBJ2-6; D gene: NA; V gene: TRBV20-1; clone size: NA; CDR3 protein: CSARDSSGANVLTF; CDR3 DNA: TGCAGTGCTAGGGACAGCTCTGGGGCCAACGTCCTGACTTTC
J gene: TRBJ1-5; D gene: NA; V gene: TRBV19; clone size: NA; CDR3 protein: CASSAQGWQPQHF; CDR3 DNA: TGTGCCAGTAGTGCGCAGGGGTGGCAGCCCCAGCATTTT
J gene: TRBJ2-5; D gene: NA; V gene: TRBV7-9; clone size: few; CDR3 protein: CASSQSEGGGETQYF; CDR3 DNA: TGTGCCAGCAGTCAATCAGAAGGGGGTGGCGAGACCCAGTACTTC
J gene: TRBJ2-7; D gene: TRBD1; V gene: TRBV7-9; clone size: NA; CDR3 protein: CASSSTGYDEQYF; CDR3 DNA: TGTGCCAGCAGCTCGACAGGGTACGACGAGCAGTACTTC
J gene: TRBJ2-7; D gene: NA; V gene: TRBV20-1; clone size: NA; CDR3 protein: CSARDIGNFNEQYF; CDR3 DNA: TGCAGTGCTAGAGATATCGGGAACTTCAATGAGCAGTACTTC
J gene: TRBJ2-3; D gene: TRBD1; V gene: TRBV5-1; clone size: NA; CDR3 protein: CASSLASGQGADTQYF; CDR3 DNA: TGCGCCAGCAGCTTGGCCAGTGGTCAGGGGGCAGATACGCAGTATTTT
J gene: TRBJ1-1; D gene: NA; V gene: TRBV29-1; clone size: few; CDR3 protein: CSVRPQGSTEAFF; CDR3 DNA: TGCAGCGTTCGGCCTCAGGGATCCACTGAAGCTTTCTTT
J gene: TRBJ2-5; D gene: TRBD1; V gene: TRBV30; clone size: NA; CDR3 protein: CAWSITGGYGTQYF; CDR3 DNA: TGTGCCTGGAGCATCACAGGGGGCTACGGGACCCAGTACTTC
J gene: TRBJ2-7; D gene: NA; V gene: TRBV30; clone size: NA; CDR3 protein: CAWGTYEQYF; CDR3 DNA: TGTGCCTGGGGAACCTACGAGCAGTACTTC
J gene: TRBJ2-2; D gene: NA; V gene: TRBV6-2/TRBV6-3; clone size: NA; CDR3 protein: CASNRNRVNTGELFF; CDR3 DNA: TGTGCCAGCAACCGAAACAGGGTCAACACCGGGGAGCTGTTTTTT
J gene: TRBJ1-5; D gene: NA; V gene: TRBV5-6; clone size: NA; CDR3 protein: CASSSQGGLPGQPQHF; CDR3 DNA: TGTGCCAGCAGCTCACAGGGTGGTCTCCCAGGTCAGCCCCAGCATTTT
J gene: TRBJ1-5; D gene: TRBD1; V gene: TRBV7-9; clone size: NA; CDR3 protein: CASSSTGTGNQPQHF; CDR3 DNA: TGTGCCAGCAGCTCAACCGGGACAGGCAATCAGCCCCAGCATTTT
J gene: TRBJ1-6; D gene: NA; V gene: TRBV7-8; clone size: NA; CDR3 protein: CASSSPPDRSQNSPLHF; CDR3 DNA: TGTGCCAGCAGCTCCCCCCCGGACAGAAGTCAAAATTCACCCCTCCACTTT
J gene: TRBJ2-1; D gene: TRBD1; V gene: TRBV7-2; clone size: NA; CDR3 protein: CASSSDRGLNNEQFF; CDR3 DNA: TGTGCCAGCAGCTCAGACAGGGGTCTTAACAATGAGCAGTTCTTC
J gene: TRBJ2-5; D gene: TRBD1; V gene: TRBV27; clone size: NA; CDR3 protein: CASSQPGGIQETQYF; CDR3 DNA: TGTGCCAGCAGCCAGCCAGGGGGAATACAAGAGACCCAGTACTTC
J gene: TRBJ2-1; D gene: NA; V gene: TRBV29-1; clone size: NA; CDR3 protein: CSAVTSTYNEQFF; CDR3 DNA: TGCAGCGCTGTAACTAGCACCTACAATGAGCAGTTCTTC
J gene: TRBJ2-5; D gene: NA; V gene: TRBV27; clone size: few; CDR3 protein: CASSWRGQETQYF; CDR3 DNA: TGTGCCAGCAGTTGGAGGGGGCAGGAGACCCAGTACTTC
J gene: TRBJ1-2; D gene: NA; V gene: TRBV10-3; clone size: NA; CDR3 protein: CAISDGNYGYTF; CDR3 DNA: TGTGCCATCAGTGATGGAAACTATGGCTACACCTTC
J gene: TRBJ2-5; D gene: TRBD2; V gene: TRBV3-1; clone size: once; CDR3 protein: CASSHSKELARETQYF; CDR3 DNA: TGTGCCAGCAGCCATAGTAAGGAACTAGCGAGGGAGACCCAGTACTTC
J gene: TRBJ1-2; D gene: NA; V gene: TRBV20-1; clone size: NA; CDR3 protein: CSATLKGPFDYGYTF; CDR3 DNA: TGCAGTGCTACTCTGAAGGGCCCCTTCGACTATGGCTACACCTTC
J gene: TRBJ1-5; D gene: TRBD1; V gene: TRBV13; clone size: many; CDR3 protein: CASSIGQGGQPQHF; CDR3 DNA: TGTGCCAGCAGCATAGGACAGGGGGGTCAGCCCCAGCATTTT
J gene: TRBJ2-1; D gene: NA; V gene: TRBV11-3; clone size: few; CDR3 protein: CASSLERQGNYNEQFF; CDR3 DNA: TGTGCCAGCAGCTTAGAGCGGCAGGGGAACTACAATGAGCAGTTCTTC
J gene: TRBJ1-2; D gene: NA; V gene: TRBV11-2; clone size: NA; CDR3 protein: CASSLGVAGAHYGYTF; CDR3 DNA: TGTGCCAGCAGCTTAGGTGTCGCGGGGGCTCACTATGGCTACACCTTC
J gene: TRBJ2-1; D gene: TRBD2; V gene: TRBV24-1; clone size: few; CDR3 protein: CATSDPSGGTDNEQFF; CDR3 DNA: TGTGCCACCAGTGATCCAAGCGGGGGGACGGACAATGAGCAGTTCTTC
J gene: TRBJ2-1; D gene: NA; V gene: TRBV11-2; clone size: once; CDR3 protein: CASSKIPRVQGGDNEQFF; CDR3 DNA: TGTGCCAGCAGCAAGATCCCGCGGGTACAGGGTGGGGACAATGAGCAGTTCTTC
J gene: TRBJ1-1; D gene: TRBD1; V gene: TRBV28; clone size: few; CDR3 protein: CASSPGTVNGEAFF; CDR3 DNA: TGTGCCAGCAGTCCCGGGACAGTTAACGGTGAAGCTTTCTTT
J gene: TRBJ2-3; D gene: NA; V gene: TRBV12-3/TRBV12-4; clone size: few; CDR3 protein: CASSLRGEGTQYF; CDR3 DNA: TGTGCCAGCAGTTTACGAGGGGAAGGTACGCAGTATTTT
J gene: TRBJ2-5; D gene: NA; V gene: TRBV5-1; clone size: few; CDR3 protein: CASSLVGDTQETQYF; CDR3 DNA: TGCGCCAGCAGCTTGGTGGGGGACACCCAAGAGACCCAGTACTTC
J gene: TRBJ2-1; D gene: NA; V gene: TRBV29-1; clone size: once; CDR3 protein: CGVESRVPQEEQFF; CDR3 DNA: TGCGGCGTTGAAAGCCGGGTCCCTCAGGAGGAGCAGTTCTTC
J gene: TRBJ2-1; D gene: NA; V gene: TRBV7-2; clone size: NA; CDR3 protein: CASSLEGGGRYNEQFF; CDR3 DNA: TGTGCCAGCAGCTTAGAGGGGGGGGGCAGATACAATGAGCAGTTCTTC
J gene: TRBJ2-7; D gene: NA; V gene: TRBV14; clone size: NA; CDR3 protein: CASSQVNREYEQYF; CDR3 DNA: TGTGCCAGCAGCCAAGTTAACAGAGAGTACGAGCAGTACTTC
J gene: TRBJ2-7; D gene: TRBD2; V gene: TRBV7-9; clone size: NA; CDR3 protein: CASSLSRAGVNEQYF; CDR3 DNA: TGTGCCAGCAGCTTAAGTCGAGCGGGAGTAAACGAGCAGTACTTC
J gene: TRBJ2-7; D gene: TRBD1; V gene: TRBV27; clone size: NA; CDR3 protein: CASSFRTGGYEQYF; CDR3 DNA: TGTGCCAGCAGTTTCCGGACAGGGGGCTACGAGCAGTACTTC
J gene: TRBJ2-7; D gene: TRBD2; V gene: TRBV14; clone size: few; CDR3 protein: CASSSTSGGAEQYF; CDR3 DNA: TGTGCCAGCAGCTCAACTAGCGGAGGGGCCGAGCAGTACTTC
J gene: TRBJ2-1; D gene: NA; V gene: TRBV20-1; clone size: NA; CDR3 protein: CSARGGGGKVNEQFF; CDR3 DNA: TGCAGTGCTAGAGGAGGGGGGGGAAAAGTAAATGAGCAGTTCTTC
J gene: TRBJ2-3; D gene: TRBD1; V gene: TRBV2; clone size: NA; CDR3 protein: CASRDREITDTQYF; CDR3 DNA: TGTGCCAGCAGGGACAGGGAGATCACAGATACGCAGTATTTT
J gene: TRBJ2-7; D gene: TRBD2; V gene: TRBV7-2; clone size: NA; CDR3 protein: CASSLRGGGYEQYF; CDR3 DNA: TGTGCCAGCAGCTTACGGGGGGGTGGGTACGAGCAGTACTTC